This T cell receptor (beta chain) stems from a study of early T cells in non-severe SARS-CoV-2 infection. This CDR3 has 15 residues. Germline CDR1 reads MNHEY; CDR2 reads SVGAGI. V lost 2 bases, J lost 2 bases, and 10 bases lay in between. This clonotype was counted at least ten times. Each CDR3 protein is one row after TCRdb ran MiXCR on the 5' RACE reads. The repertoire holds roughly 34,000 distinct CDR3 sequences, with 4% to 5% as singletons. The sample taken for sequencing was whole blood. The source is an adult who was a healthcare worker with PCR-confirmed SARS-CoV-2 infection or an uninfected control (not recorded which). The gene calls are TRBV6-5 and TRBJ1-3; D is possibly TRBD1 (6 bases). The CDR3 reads CASSYGGTTGNTIYF. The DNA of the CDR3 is TGTGCCAGCAGTTACGGGGGGACAACTGGAAACACCATATATTTT.